The source of this TCR beta chain is a study of Ad26.COV2.S vaccination and SARS-CoV-2 variants. TCRdb's copy holds only in-frame clones and misses some; the assay was immunoSEQ multiplex PCR. Of approximately 410,000 clones in the sample, approximately 92% were seen once. Trimming cost V 5 bases and J 6 bases, with 11 bases left between them. This CDR3 is built from 12 residues. Per the germline V gene, CDR1 is SGHAT and CDR2 is FQNNGV. Note on this clone: Antigen: not known.

Whole-study findings and limits: Spike-specific CD8+ and CD4+ T cell responses reportedly showed substantial breadth after vaccination.

Noted treatment: 19 received Ad26.COV2.S at low or high dose, single or two shots; about 5 received placebo; per-sample allocation not given. The investigators took samples on day 63 after the first vaccine or placebo injection. An Ad26 vector expressing Wuhan-strain SARS-CoV-2 spike constituted the vaccine. The clonotype comes from a person between 18 and 65 years old who received the Ad26.COV2.S COVID-19 vaccine or a placebo. This chain joins TRBV11-2 and TRBJ2-7; D is unclear. Here the sequenced sample was peripheral blood, taken in a trial of Ad26.COV2.S vaccine versus placebo. The CDR3 is CASSGVGGEQYF. The CDR3 DNA reads as TGTGCCAGCAGCGGGGTGGGCGGCGAGCAGTACTTC.